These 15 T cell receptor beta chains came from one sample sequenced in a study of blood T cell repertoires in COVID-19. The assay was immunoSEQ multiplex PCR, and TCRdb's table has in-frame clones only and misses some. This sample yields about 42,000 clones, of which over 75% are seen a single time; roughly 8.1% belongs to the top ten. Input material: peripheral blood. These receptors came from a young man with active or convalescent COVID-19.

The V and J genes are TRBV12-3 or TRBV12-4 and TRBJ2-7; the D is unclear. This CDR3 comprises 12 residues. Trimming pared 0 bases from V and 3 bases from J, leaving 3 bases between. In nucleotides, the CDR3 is TGTGCCAGCAGTTTAGCCCTCTACGAGCAGTACTTC. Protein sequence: CASSLALYEQYF.

CDR3 coding DNA: TGTGCCAGTAAGGGGGCAGGGGCGGGAGGTGAGCAGTTCTTC. Its protein product is CASKGAGAGGEQFF. V gene TRBV7-6 combines with J gene TRBJ2-1; a possible D gene is TRBD2 (8 bases). The CDR3 is 14 amino acids. Germline CDR1 reads SGHVS; CDR2 reads FNYEAQ. Trimming left V 9 bases short and J 9 bases short, with 21 bases between.

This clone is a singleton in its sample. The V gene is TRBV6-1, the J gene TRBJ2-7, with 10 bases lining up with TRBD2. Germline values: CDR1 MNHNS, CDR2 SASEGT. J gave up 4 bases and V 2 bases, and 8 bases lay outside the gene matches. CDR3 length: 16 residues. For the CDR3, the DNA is TGTGCCAGCAGTGAACCACCCAGCGGGAGGGCTTACGAGCAGTACGTC. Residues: CASSEPPSGRAYEQYV.

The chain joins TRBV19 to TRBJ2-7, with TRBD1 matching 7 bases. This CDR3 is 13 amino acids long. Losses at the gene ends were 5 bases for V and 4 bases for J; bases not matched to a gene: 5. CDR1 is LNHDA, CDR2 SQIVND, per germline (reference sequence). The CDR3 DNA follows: TGTGCCAGTAGTCCCGGGACAGCTTACGAGCAGTACTTC. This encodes CASSPGTAYEQYF.

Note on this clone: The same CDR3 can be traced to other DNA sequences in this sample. CDR3 protein: CASSLATSVSSYNEQFF. The DNA for the CDR3 is TGTGCCAGCAGCTTAGCGACTAGCGTATCATCCTACAATGAGCAGTTCTTC. The chain recombines TRBV7-2 with TRBJ2-1; 8 positions agree with TRBD2. V lost 0 bases, J lost 1 base, and 5 bases stayed unmatched. Germline CDR1 and CDR2: SGHTA and FQGNSA. The CDR3 consists of 17 residues.

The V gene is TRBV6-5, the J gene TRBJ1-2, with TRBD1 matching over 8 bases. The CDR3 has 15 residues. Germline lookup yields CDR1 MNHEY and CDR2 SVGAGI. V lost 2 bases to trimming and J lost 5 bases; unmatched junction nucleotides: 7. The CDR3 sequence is CASSYDTDRGYGYTF. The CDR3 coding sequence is TGTGCCAGCAGTTACGACACCGACAGGGGTTATGGCTACACCTTC.

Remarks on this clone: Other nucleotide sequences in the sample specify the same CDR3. The CDR3 loop reads CASSFGGNYGYTF. CDR3 bases: TGTGCCAGCAGCTTCGGGGGAAATTATGGCTACACCTTC. V is TRBV5-6 and J is TRBJ1-2; D is perhaps TRBD1 (5 bases). CDR1 and CDR2 (germline): SGHDT, YYEEEE. V lost 2 bases and J lost 5, with 10 bases in between. CDR3 size: 13 residues.

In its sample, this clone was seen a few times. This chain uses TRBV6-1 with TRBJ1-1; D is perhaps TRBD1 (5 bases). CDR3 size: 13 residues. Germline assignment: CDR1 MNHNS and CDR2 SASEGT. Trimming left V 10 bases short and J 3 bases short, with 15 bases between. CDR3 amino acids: CATGIGTYTEAFF. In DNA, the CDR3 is TGTGCCACCGGAATAGGGACTTACACTGAAGCTTTCTTT.

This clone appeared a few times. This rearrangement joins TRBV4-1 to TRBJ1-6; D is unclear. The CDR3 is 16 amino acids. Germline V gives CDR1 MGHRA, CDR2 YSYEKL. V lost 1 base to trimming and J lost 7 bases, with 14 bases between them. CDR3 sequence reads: CASSQVRGQKNSPLHF. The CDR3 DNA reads TGCGCCAGCAGCCAAGTTAGAGGGCAGAAGAATTCACCCCTCCACTTT.

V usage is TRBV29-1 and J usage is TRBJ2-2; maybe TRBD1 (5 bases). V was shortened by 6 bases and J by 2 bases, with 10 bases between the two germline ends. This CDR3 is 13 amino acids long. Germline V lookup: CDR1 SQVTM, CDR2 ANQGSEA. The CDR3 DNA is TGCAGCGTAGGGGATCGCAACACCGGGGAGCTGTTTTTT. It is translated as CSVGDRNTGELFF.

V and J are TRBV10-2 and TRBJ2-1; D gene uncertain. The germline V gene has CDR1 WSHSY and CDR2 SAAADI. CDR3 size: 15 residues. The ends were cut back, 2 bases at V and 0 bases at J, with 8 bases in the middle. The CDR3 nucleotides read TGCGCCAGCAGTGAGAGCTGGAGCTCCTACAATGAGCAGTTCTTC. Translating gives CASSESWSSYNEQFF.

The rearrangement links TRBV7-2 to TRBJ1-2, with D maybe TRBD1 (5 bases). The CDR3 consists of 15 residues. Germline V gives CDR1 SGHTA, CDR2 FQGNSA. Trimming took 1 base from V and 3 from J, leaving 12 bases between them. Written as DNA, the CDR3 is TGTGCCAGCAGCTTAGTGGGGGGATTGGACTATGGCTACACCTTC. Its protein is CASSLVGGLDYGYTF.

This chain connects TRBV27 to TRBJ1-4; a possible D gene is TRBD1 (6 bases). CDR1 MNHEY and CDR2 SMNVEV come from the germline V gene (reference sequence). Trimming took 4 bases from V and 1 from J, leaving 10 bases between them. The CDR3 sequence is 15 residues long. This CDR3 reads CASSSQGKTNEKLFF. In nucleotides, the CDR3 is TGTGCCAGCAGTTCTCAGGGGAAAACTAATGAAAAACTGTTTTTT.

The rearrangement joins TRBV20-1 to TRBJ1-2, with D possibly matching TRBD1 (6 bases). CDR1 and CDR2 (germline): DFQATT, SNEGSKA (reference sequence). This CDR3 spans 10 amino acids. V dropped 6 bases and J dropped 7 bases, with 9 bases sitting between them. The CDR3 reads CSAPTGGYTF. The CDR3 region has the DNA TGCAGTGCCCCGACAGGTGGCTACACCTTC.

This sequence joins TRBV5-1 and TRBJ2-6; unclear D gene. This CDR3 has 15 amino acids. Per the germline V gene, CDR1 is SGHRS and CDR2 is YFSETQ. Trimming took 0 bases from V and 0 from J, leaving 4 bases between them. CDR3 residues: CASSLGYSGANVLTF. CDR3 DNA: TGCGCCAGCAGCTTGGGTTACTCTGGGGCCAACGTCCTGACTTTC.